This passage covers 30 T cell receptor beta chains from one sample sequenced in a study of T-cell reconstitution after alpha-beta-depleted transplantation in children. Researchers prepared the TCRbeta library using unique molecular identifiers, the study reports. TCRdb processed the PCR reads anew with MiXCR; each CDR3 protein has one entry. This sample yields around 600,000 distinct CDR3 sequences, of which about 23% are seen a single time; 12% to 15% belongs to the top ten. The sequences come from PBMCs, mostly from graft donor cells, collected 360 days after TCRalphabeta/CD19-depleted stem cell transplant. The receptors were sampled from a boy younger than two who had a stem cell transplant for acute myeloid leukemia, so the T cells may come from the graft donor.

This clonotype was seen at least ten times. This chain joins TRBV6-5 and TRBJ2-1, with 7 bases fitting TRBD2. V lost 5 bases to trimming and J lost 0 bases; unmatched junction nucleotides: 7. The CDR3 consists of 16 residues. From germline, CDR1 is MNHEY and CDR2 SVGAGI. This CDR3 reads CASSPGRPSSYNEQFF. In DNA form, the CDR3 reads TGTGCCAGCAGTCCCGGGAGGCCGAGCTCCTACAATGAGCAGTTCTTC.

The chain combines TRBV9 with TRBJ1-2; D not certain. CDR3 size: 13 residues. V was cut by 2 bases and J by 2 bases, with 7 bases left in between. CDR1 SGDLS and CDR2 YYNGEE come from the germline V gene. This chain's CDR3 is CASSVELNYGYTF. CDR3 DNA sequence: TGTGCCAGCAGCGTTGAGCTCAACTATGGCTACACCTTC.

The rearrangement links TRBV20-1 to TRBJ2-3; TRBD2 matches at 9 bases. The V segment lost 0 bases and the J segment 6 bases; nucleotides outside the gene matches: 10. Per the germline V gene, CDR1 is DFQATT and CDR2 is SNEGSKA (reference sequence). The CDR3 has 16 amino acids. The CDR3 coding sequence is TGCAGTGCTAGAGATCGATGGCGGGGGGGCCGGGATACGCAGTATTTT. The encoded protein is CSARDRWRGGRDTQYF.

The chain combines TRBV19 with TRBJ1-2; a weak D match, TRBD1 (6 bases). V lost 4 bases and J 3 bases, leaving 12 bases between the germline ends. Germline V lookup: CDR1 LNHDA, CDR2 SQIVND (reference sequence). This CDR3 contains 14 residues. The DNA of the CDR3 is TGTGCCAGTAGTACCCTGGACAGAGACTATGGCTACACCTTC. Protein: CASSTLDRDYGYTF.

This clonotype was observed at least ten times. The chain carries TRBV12-3 or TRBV12-4 and TRBJ1-1; D perhaps matches TRBD1 (5 bases). The CDR3 contains 14 residues. With 5 bases removed from V and 7 bases from J, the gap between germline ends came to 17 bases. CDR3 residues: CASSPSARDYEAFF. CDR3 DNA: TGTGCCAGCAGTCCTTCTGCCCGGGACTATGAAGCTTTCTTT.

In its sample, this clonotype was seen many times. The V call is TRBV7-2, the J call TRBJ2-5, with D perhaps TRBD1 (5 bases). Trimming pared 2 bases from V and 7 bases from J, leaving 11 bases between. Germline V lookup: CDR1 SGHTA, CDR2 FQGNSA. The CDR3 loop spans 13 amino acids. CDR3 coding DNA: TGTGCCAGCAGCTTATTAACAACAGGGACCCAGTACTTC. This sequence encodes CASSLLTTGTQYF.

The table lists this clonotype with a few counts. This sequence joins TRBV12-3 or TRBV12-4 and TRBJ1-1; D is possibly TRBD1 (5 bases). Trimming took 2 bases from V and 1 from J, leaving 8 bases between them. The CDR3 has 14 residues. CDR3 bases: TGTGCCAGCAGTTTACGACAGTCGAACACTGAAGCTTTCTTT. It is translated as CASSLRQSNTEAFF.

This clonotype was counted ten times or more. The chain links TRBV28 to TRBJ2-4; D is uncertain. V shed 5 bases and J shed 1 base, with 9 bases lying between them. Germline V lookup: CDR1 MDHEN, CDR2 SYDVKM. The CDR3 is 14 amino acids. CDR3 nucleotides: TGTGCCAGCAGTCGCTCCCTCGCCAAAAACATTCAGTACTTC. The encoded protein is CASSRSLAKNIQYF.

V usage is TRBV20-1 and J usage is TRBJ1-6; the match to TRBD1 covers 9 bases. The V gene's germline CDR1 is DFQATT and CDR2 SNEGSKA (reference sequence). This CDR3 spans 17 amino acids. CDR3 coding DNA: TGCTGCGCTCCCGGGACAGGGCCCGCCTTCTATAATTCACCCCTCCACTTT. Its translation: CCAPGTGPAFYNSPLHF.

This clonotype was seen once. The genes are TRBV7-9 and TRBJ2-1, with 10 bases lining up with TRBD2. The junction had 6 bases not matched to a gene; V was cut back by 5 bases and J by 5 bases. Germline V gene sequence: CDR1 SEHNR, CDR2 FQNEAQ (reference sequence). The CDR3 consists of 15 residues. CDR3 sequence (DNA): TGTGCCAGCAGCCAGCGGGGGGGCCTCGACAATGAGCAGTTCTTC. Translated, it gives CASSQRGGLDNEQFF.

J is TRBJ1-1 and V is TRBV10-3, with D uncertain. The CDR3 length is 13 residues. V lost 3 bases, J lost 1 base, and 6 bases lay in between. The germline V gene encodes CDR1 ENHRY and CDR2 SYGVKD. DNA of the CDR3: TGTGCCATCAGTGACAAGACGAACACTGAAGCTTTCTTT. This gives the protein CAISDKTNTEAFF.

The sample holds a few counts of this clonotype. The junction and the germline gene differ at one end; a read error may be behind it. The rearrangement joins TRBV20-1 to TRBJ2-5; 11 bases align to TRBD2. The CDR3 sequence is 17 residues long. Germline V gives CDR1 DFQATT, CDR2 SNEGSKA (reference sequence). The chain's CDR3 is CCARDNLASGGPGTQYF. In nucleotides, the CDR3 is TGCTGTGCTAGAGATAATTTGGCTAGCGGGGGGCCGGGGACCCAGTACTTC.

There are many counts of this clonotype. The rearrangement uses TRBV14 and TRBJ2-1; D is possibly TRBD1 or TRBD2 (5 bases each). CDR1 is SGHDN and CDR2 is FVKESK in the germline V gene. The CDR3 length is 14 residues. V lost 3 bases and J lost 6, with 12 bases in between. CDR3 in amino acids: CASSHPQRGNEQFF. The CDR3 DNA follows: TGTGCCAGCAGCCACCCCCAGAGGGGCAATGAGCAGTTCTTC.

This chain connects TRBV20-1 to TRBJ2-5; 9 positions agree with TRBD2. The germline V gene encodes CDR1 DFQATT and CDR2 SNEGSKA (reference sequence). This CDR3 has 15 residues. V gave up 0 bases and J gave up 1 base; unmatched junction bases: 3. CDR3 bases: TGCAGTGCTAGAGAACTAGCGGGCTTCCAAGAGACCCAGTACTTC. Amino acids: CSARELAGFQETQYF.

The chain recombines TRBV7-8 with TRBJ2-5; D uncertain. V was pared by 1 base and J by 5 bases, with 11 bases between. The CDR3 covers 14 residues. Germline V gene lookup returns CDR1 SGHVS and CDR2 FQNEAQ. The CDR3 DNA reads TGTGCCAGCAGCTTAGGGGCTGGGTGGGAGACCCAGTACTTC. This translates into CASSLGAGWETQYF.

This clonotype has a handful of counts. This chain uses TRBV12-3 or TRBV12-4 with TRBJ1-2; weak D call: TRBD1 (5 bases). This CDR3 is 15 amino acids long. V lost 6 bases and J lost 0, with 14 bases in between. This chain's CDR3 is CASRGGTPANYGYTF. CDR3 DNA sequence: TGTGCCAGCAGGGGAGGGACGCCAGCTAACTATGGCTACACCTTC.

This clonotype was recorded many times. V usage is TRBV4-3 and J usage is TRBJ2-2; possible D gene TRBD1, 6 bases. Trimming left V 3 bases short and J 4 bases short, with 9 bases between. This CDR3 region has 14 residues. Per germline, CDR1 LGHNA and CDR2 YSLEER. The CDR3 is CASSQGAGTGELFF. CDR3 nucleotide sequence: TGCGCCAGCAGCCAGGGGGCGGGCACCGGGGAGCTGTTTTTT.

In the case of this clonotype: It is likely a read error, because the conserved phenylalanine at the end of the CDR3 is missing. The chain has TRBV12-3 or TRBV12-4 and TRBJ1-2; the D gene is possibly TRBD1 (6 bases). This CDR3 is built from 14 residues. CDR3 DNA sequence: TGTGCCAGCAGTTTGGGGGGGGCCAGCTATTGCTACACCTCC. This encodes CASSLGGASYCYTS.

This chain connects TRBV12-3 or TRBV12-4 to TRBJ2-7, with a weak D call TRBD2 (6 bases). Trimming removed 5 bases at V and 6 bases at J, with 20 bases between. The CDR3 is 15 residues long. The CDR3 protein is CASSSLWTTGPEQYF. The CDR3 DNA sequence: TGTGCCAGCAGTAGTCTTTGGACTACCGGCCCCGAGCAGTACTTC.

This clonotype has just a few counts. V usage is TRBV6-5 and J usage is TRBJ2-5, with D perhaps matching TRBD1 (5 bases). With 2 bases removed from V and 1 base from J, the gap between germline ends came to 8 bases. CDR3 length: 14 amino acids. Germline loops: CDR1 MNHEY, CDR2 SVGAGI. The CDR3, as DNA: TGTGCCAGCAGTTACGCCCAGGGCCAAGAGACCCAGTACTTC. Amino acid sequence: CASSYAQGQETQYF.

This rearrangement joins TRBV12-3 or TRBV12-4 to TRBJ1-2; unclear D gene. This CDR3 has 16 residues. The V end lost 3 bases, the J end lost 5 bases, and 19 bases lay between the germline ends. The CDR3 here is CASSFGYSALGYGYTF. CDR3 nucleotide sequence: TGTGCCAGCAGTTTCGGTTACAGTGCCCTAGGGTATGGCTACACCTTC.

The chain employs TRBV28 and TRBJ2-5; 11 bases are shared with TRBD2. V shed 5 bases and J 12 bases; nucleotides not matched to a gene: 8. The length of the CDR3 is 13 residues. Germline assignment: CDR1 MDHEN and CDR2 SYDVKM. The CDR3 DNA reads TGTGCCAGCAGTCCAGGACTAGCGGGCTGGGAGTACTTC. It codes for CASSPGLAGWEYF.

This clonotype was observed at least ten times. The CDR3 is CASSQDYGGGSYEQYF. In DNA, the CDR3 is TGCGCCAGCAGCCAAGATTACGGAGGGGGCTCCTACGAGCAGTACTTC. This sequence joins TRBV4-3 and TRBJ2-7, with D possibly called TRBD1 or TRBD2 (6 bases each). V was pared by 0 bases and J by 0 bases, with 12 bases between. CDR3 length: 16 residues. Germline assignment: CDR1 LGHNA and CDR2 YSLEER.

The chain couples TRBV20-1 to TRBJ1-3; D remains unclear. Between the trimmed V and J ends, which lost 0 bases and 1 base, there was a span of 10 bases. The CDR3 extends over 15 amino acids. Germline V lookup: CDR1 DFQATT, CDR2 SNEGSKA (reference sequence). In DNA form, the CDR3 reads TGCAGTGCTAGAGATCGTAGCAGGTCTGGAAACACCATATATTTT. Amino acids: CSARDRSRSGNTIYF.

V is TRBV6-5 and J is TRBJ1-6; no clear D. Trimming pared 4 bases from V and 8 bases from J, leaving 18 bases between. This CDR3 comprises 16 residues. Per germline, CDR1 MNHEY and CDR2 SVGAGI. CDR3 DNA: TGTGCCAGCAGTTTAGAACGGTATCCGTGGGATTCACCCCTCCACTTT. Its translation is CASSLERYPWDSPLHF.

This clonotype was counted ten times or more. The J gene is TRBJ2-5, the V gene TRBV7-6; TRBD2 aligns across 8 bases. Germline loops: CDR1 SGHVS, CDR2 FNYEAQ. Germline trimming cut 3 bases from V and 3 bases from J; bases unmatched to any gene: 3. This CDR3 comprises 14 residues. CDR3 in DNA: TGTGCCAGCAGCTTTGTCGGGGGGGAAGAGACCCAGTACTTC. Translation: CASSFVGGEETQYF.

This chain links TRBV10-3 with TRBJ2-4; D is possibly TRBD1 (5 bases). The germline CDR1 and CDR2 sequences are ENHRY and SYGVKD. V gave up 4 bases and J gave up 0 bases, with 10 bases separating them. CDR3 length: 15 amino acids. The CDR3 DNA sequence: TGTGCCATCAGTGCAGCAGGGTTAGCCAAAAACATTCAGTACTTC. Amino acids: CAISAAGLAKNIQYF.

This clonotype was recorded at least ten times. The V and J genes are TRBV5-4 and TRBJ2-5, with D uncertain. Germline-derived CDR1 and CDR2 are SGHNT and YYREEE (reference sequence). V lost 4 bases and J 5 bases, leaving 12 bases between the germline ends. The length of the CDR3 is 13 residues. CDR3 in DNA: TGTGCCAGCAGCCCTCTTGTGTCCGAGACCCAGTACTTC. This gives the protein CASSPLVSETQYF.

On this clonotype: One base away lies a much larger clone, so this may be a sequencing read error. The CDR3 region has the DNA TGTGCCAGCAGCCCCGACATTAACTCCTACGAGCAGTACTTC. Translation: CASSPDINSYEQYF. This chain connects TRBV7-2 to TRBJ2-7, with D unresolved. Germline-derived CDR1 and CDR2 are SGHTA and FQGNSA. Trimming pared 5 bases from V and 0 bases from J, leaving 11 bases between. This CDR3 has 14 amino acids.

This clonotype was seen ten or more times. This chain connects TRBV7-8 to TRBJ2-4; D is perhaps TRBD1 or TRBD2 (5 bases each). The CDR3 is made up of 17 amino acids. Per germline, CDR1 SGHVS and CDR2 FQNEAQ. V was clipped by 5 bases and J by 0 bases, with 17 bases between them. CDR3 residues: CASSPGRDRLAKNIQYF. The CDR3 DNA reads as TGTGCCAGCAGCCCGGGACGAGACAGATTAGCCAAAAACATTCAGTACTTC.